This T cell receptor (beta chain) was captured in a study of CD4 T cells in relation to SARS-CoV-2 and coronaviruses. A few counts support this clone. Some clones are missing from TCRdb's copy, which holds only in-frame ones; the method was immunoSEQ multiplex PCR. The table has some 64,000 clones, 94% seen once. CD4+ T cells from unexposed donors were obtained before the COVID-19 pandemic (2011-2018). This CDR3 comprises 13 residues. V was trimmed by 4 bases and J by 7 bases, leaving 9 bases between them. The V gene's germline CDR1 is SGHKS and CDR2 YYEKEE (reference sequence). The TCR comes from a human donor in good health. The rearrangement links TRBV5-5 to TRBJ1-6, with D tentatively TRBD1 (5 bases). Material for sequencing was naive CD4+ T cells from PBMCs. Subset here: naive CD4+ T cells isolated by negative enrichment. In DNA form, the CDR3 reads TGTGCCAGCAGCCTGTGGGACAATTCACCCCTCCACTTT. This codes for CASSLWDNSPLHF.